Below, 8 T cell receptor beta chains from the same sample are listed, as sequenced in a study of blood T cell repertoires in COVID-19. TCRdb keeps only in-frame clones here, not all; method: immunoSEQ multiplex PCR. This sample has roughly 65,000 clones, with more than 80% found just once. The source material was peripheral blood. These receptors were taken from a woman older than 75 with active or convalescent COVID-19.

The rearrangement joins TRBV7-7 to TRBJ1-3; D unresolved. From germline, CDR1 is SSHAT and CDR2 FNYEAQ (reference sequence). Trimming took off 0 bases at V and 2 bases at J, with 14 bases between the two ends. The CDR3 has 17 amino acids. The CDR3 reads CASSLAPPEAPGNTIYF. In DNA, the CDR3 is TGTGCCAGCAGCTTAGCGCCACCTGAGGCACCTGGAAACACCATATATTTT.

The V call is TRBV30, the J call TRBJ1-5; D ambiguous. Germline V gives CDR1 GTSNPN, CDR2 SVGIG (reference sequence). This CDR3 comprises 15 residues. The V gene lost 4 bases and the J gene lost 3 bases, with 16 bases spanning the gap. The CDR3 DNA reads TGTGCCTGGACCCGAGGAGGAAACCTCAATCAGCCCCAGCATTTT. Residues: CAWTRGGNLNQPQHF.

This chain connects TRBV5-4 to TRBJ2-3; 10 positions agree with TRBD2. There are 16 residues in the CDR3. CDR1 SGHNT and CDR2 YYREEE come from the germline V gene (reference sequence). Trimming removed 2 bases from V and 0 bases from J; junction bases left unmatched: 3. CDR3 region: CASSFLAGASTDTQYF. The CDR3 coding sequence is TGTGCCAGCAGCTTCCTAGCGGGGGCCAGCACAGATACGCAGTATTTT.

The J gene is TRBJ2-7, the V gene TRBV18, with TRBD2 matching 10 bases. Per the germline V gene, CDR1 is KGHSH and CDR2 is LQKENI. The CDR3 runs to 16 residues. V was pared by 3 bases and J by 3 bases, with 8 bases of the junction left unmatched. The DNA for the CDR3 is TGTGCCAGCTCACCCCTAGCGGGGGAGTTTATCTACGAGCAGTACTTC. This translates into CASSPLAGEFIYEQYF.

The chain combines TRBV5-1 with TRBJ1-2, with a weak D call TRBD1 (6 bases). This CDR3 is 15 amino acids long. From germline, CDR1 is SGHRS and CDR2 YFSETQ. With 3 bases removed from V and 4 bases from J, the gap between germline ends came to 16 bases. CDR3 sequence (DNA): TGCGCCAGCAGCTCGGCAGCACAGGGTACCTATGGCTACACCTTC. It codes for CASSSAAQGTYGYTF.

This clone has only one observation. V usage is TRBV5-6 and J usage is TRBJ2-7, with D unresolved. Germline V gives CDR1 SGHDT, CDR2 YYEEEE. V was cut by 4 bases and J by 1 base, with 15 bases left in between. This CDR3 contains 15 residues. Here the CDR3 DNA reads TGTGCCAGCAGCCCCCTGTACCCCGAGTCCTACGAGCAGTACTTC. Translated, it gives CASSPLYPESYEQYF.

This chain uses TRBV6-5 with TRBJ1-1; D remains ambiguous. This CDR3 contains 13 residues. The V end lost 7 bases, the J end lost 1 base, and 10 bases lay between the germline ends. Germline V lookup: CDR1 MNHEY, CDR2 SVGAGI. The CDR3 sequence is CASKFYRNTEAFF. CDR3 DNA: TGTGCCAGCAAATTCTACAGGAACACTGAAGCTTTCTTT.

This chain joins TRBV11-2 and TRBJ1-2, with unresolved D. CDR1 and CDR2 (germline): SGHAT, FQNNGV. This CDR3 contains 15 residues. Between the trimmed V and J ends, which lost 4 bases and 5 bases, there was a span of 17 bases. The CDR3 region is CASSSLGVNSYGYTF. CDR3 nucleotides: TGTGCCAGCAGCTCCCTCGGGGTTAATAGTTATGGCTACACCTTC.